This TCR beta chain stems from a study of T cells in Graves' hyperthyroidism and ophthalmopathy. Study-level background: Peripheral blood draws took place at initial diagnosis, ahead of any treatment. Study outcomes and limitations: In validation, the model predicted ophthalmopathy. These predictions came a median roughly six months before onset. The authors' 13 V-J model separated ophthalmopathy from stable hyperthyroidism.

Amplified regions were TCR beta CDR3 sequences from RNA transcripts. The HTBI primer set served for first-round RT-PCR of the TCR CDR3. TCRdb recomputed calls from the multiplex PCR reads with MiXCR, one row per CDR3 protein. Of almost 250,000 distinct CDR3 sequences in the sample, approximately 23% were seen once. For this clonotype: The antigen is unknown.

This CDR3 spans 19 amino acids. V was clipped by 4 bases and J by 5 bases, with 27 bases between them. The receptor was derived from a woman aged 40 to 55 with Graves' ophthalmopathy. Sequenced: blood. This chain joins TRBV12-3 or TRBV12-4 and TRBJ1-5; maybe TRBD1 (5 bases). The CDR3 reads CASSSGTGEPHPLYQPQHF. CDR3 sequence (DNA): TGTGCCAGCAGTTCCGGAACAGGTGAACCTCACCCCCTATATCAGCCCCAGCATTTT.